The entry that follows covers one T cell receptor beta chain sequence. Its antigen is currently unknown. This sample stems from a study of Ad26.COV2.S vaccination and SARS-CoV-2 variants. Study as a whole: The trial was COV1001 and the donor's arm was Ad26.COV2.S. Intramuscularly, Ad26.COV2.S was given either once or twice, 56 days apart.

Generated by immunoSEQ multiplex PCR, the TCRdb table keeps only in-frame clones and is missing some. This sample yields approximately 300,000 clones, of which 70% to 90% are seen a single time; approximately 2.2% belongs to the top ten. As to treatment: 15 to 20 received Ad26.COV2.S at low or high dose, single or two shots; roughly 5 received placebo; per-sample allocation not given. Day 63 after the first injection of vaccine or placebo was the sampling time. Germline values: CDR1 MNHEY, CDR2 SMNVEV (reference sequence). V dropped 2 bases and J dropped 5 bases, with 9 bases sitting between them. This CDR3 is 13 amino acids long. Study-level points and caveats: Across vaccine and placebo recipients, the breadth of non-spike TCRs was similar. After vaccination, reports described spike-specific CD8+ and CD4+ T cell responses as showing substantial breadth.

The TCR sequence derives from a person between 18 and 65 years old who received the Ad26.COV2.S COVID-19 vaccine or a placebo. The input for sequencing was peripheral blood, taken in a trial of Ad26.COV2.S vaccine versus placebo. This chain links TRBV27 with TRBJ2-5, with D hard to call. DNA of the CDR3: TGTGCCAGCAGTTTACAGGTTAGGGAGACCCAGTACTTC. This translates into CASSLQVRETQYF.